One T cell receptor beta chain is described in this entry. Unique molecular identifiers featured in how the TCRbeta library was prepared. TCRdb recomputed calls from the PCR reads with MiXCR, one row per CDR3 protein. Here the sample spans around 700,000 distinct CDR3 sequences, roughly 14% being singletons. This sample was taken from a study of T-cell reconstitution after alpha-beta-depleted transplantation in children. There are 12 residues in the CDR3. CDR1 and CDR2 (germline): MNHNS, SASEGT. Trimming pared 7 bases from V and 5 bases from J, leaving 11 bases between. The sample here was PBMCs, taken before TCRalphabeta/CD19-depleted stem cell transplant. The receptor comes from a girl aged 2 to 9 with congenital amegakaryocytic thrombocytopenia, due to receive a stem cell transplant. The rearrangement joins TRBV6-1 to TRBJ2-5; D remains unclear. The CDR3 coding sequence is TGTGCCAGCAATGAGCCATGGGAGACCCAGTACTTC. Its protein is CASNEPWETQYF.